This T cell receptor (beta chain) was retrieved from a study of cytomegalovirus exposure and HLA in healthy donors. The overall study: Among the approximately 410 genotyped donors, 81% were placed in the Caucasian-associated ancestry cluster.

Study-wide results and limits: For most TCR beta V segments, an earlier analysis put the productive rate at about 90% or about 30% of the time. Later genetic work tied a missense DCLRE1C variant to beta-chain V and J trimming. TRBV6-2, TRBV6-3 and other indistinguishable V segments were excluded.

Germline CDR1 LNHDA, CDR2 SQIVND (reference sequence). Trimming took 8 bases from V and 7 from J, leaving 15 bases between them. CDR3 size: 13 residues. Primers included in the PCR were 60 Vbeta and 13 Jbeta primers. Profiled with immunoSEQ multiplex PCR; TCRdb holds only in-frame clones, not every one. This table has about 200,000 clones, about 77% appearing once. With regard to this clone: Its cognate antigen is unknown.

Specimen: PBMCs. This clonotype originated in a woman in her thirties in good health and CMV-seropositive. J is TRBJ2-1 and V is TRBV19; D is perhaps TRBD1 (5 bases). Here the CDR3 DNA reads TGTGCCAGTTCGGAAGGGGCGCGAAATGAGCAGTTCTTC. Translating it yields CASSEGARNEQFF.